Presented here are 18 T cell receptor beta chains from one specimen sequenced in a study of shared clonotypes between healthy human individuals. Sequencing used immunoSEQ multiplex PCR; TCRdb keeps in-frame clones, though not all of them. Found here are around 300,000 clones, 80% to 90% of them singletons; the top ten hold under 20%. Sequencing input: memory CD8+ T cells sorted from blood. As to subset: CD45RO+ cells pooled with CCR7-negative TemRA cells. Every receptor here comes from a man aged 18 to 35 in good health.

This clone is a singleton in its sample. The V and J genes are TRBV29-1 and TRBJ2-7; D possibly corresponds to TRBD2 (5 bases). Per germline, CDR1 SQVTM and CDR2 ANQGSEA. Trimming pared 3 bases from V and 5 bases from J, leaving 11 bases between. This CDR3 is 12 amino acids long. This CDR3 is CSVEGVGNEQYF. The CDR3 DNA sequence: TGCAGCGTTGAGGGAGTGGGGAACGAGCAGTACTTC.

This chain uses TRBV6-1 with TRBJ2-7; D not certain. Germline V gene sequence: CDR1 MNHNS, CDR2 SASEGT. The ends were cut back, 6 bases at V and 5 bases at J, with 11 bases in the middle. The CDR3 totals 12 residues. The CDR3 coding sequence is TGTGCCAGCAGCCCCGTCCTCCACGAGCAGTACTTC. It translates to CASSPVLHEQYF.

The chain employs TRBV7-6 and TRBJ2-5; 7 bases map to TRBD1. Trimming removed 1 base from V and 7 bases from J; junction bases left unmatched: 9. The CDR3 runs 15 residues. Germline V lookup: CDR1 SGHVS, CDR2 FNYEAQ. CDR3 amino acids: CASSLGQGEGVTQYF. The CDR3 coding sequence is TGTGCCAGCAGCTTAGGTCAGGGGGAAGGAGTGACCCAGTACTTC.

A word on this clone: Just one base apart from a much larger clone, this may be a read error. The J gene is TRBJ2-7, the V gene TRBV7-9; TRBD1 matches 8 bases. The CDR3 extends over 14 amino acids. The germline V gene has CDR1 SEHNR and CDR2 FQNEAQ (reference sequence). V was pared by 2 bases and J by 5 bases, with 5 bases of the junction left unmatched. The CDR3: CASSLSGGVNEQYF. The CDR3 region has the DNA TGTGCCAGCAGCTTATCAGGGGGCGTGAACGAGCAGTACTTC.

This clone was seen only a few times. The chain joins TRBV7-2 to TRBJ1-2; D is perhaps TRBD1 (5 bases). There are 13 residues in the CDR3. Per germline, CDR1 SGHTA and CDR2 FQGNSA. Trimming shortened V by 5 bases and J by 3 bases, and 10 bases separated the two germline ends. Here the CDR3 DNA reads TGTGCCAGCAGCCCCCAGACAGACTATGGCTACACCTTC. Amino acid sequence: CASSPQTDYGYTF. Based on the CDR3 plus reference TRBV7-2 and TRBJ1-2, the full variable domain is GAGVSQSPSNKVTEKGKDVELRCDPISGHTALYWYRQSLGQGLEFLIYFQGNSAPDKSGLPSDRFSAERTGGSVSTLTIQRTQQEDSAVYLCASSPQTDYGYTFGSGTRLTVV.

The chain recombines TRBV30 with TRBJ2-7, with D possibly TRBD1 on 7 matching bases. The germline V and J ends were trimmed by 1 base and 1 base, with 17 bases remaining between them. CDR3 size: 16 residues. Germline V lookup: CDR1 GTSNPN, CDR2 SVGIG (reference sequence). The CDR3: CAWSGRGTESSYEQYF. CDR3 DNA sequence: TGTGCCTGGAGTGGACGCGGGACAGAGAGTTCCTACGAGCAGTACTTC.

The V gene is TRBV7-9, the J gene TRBJ2-7, with 9 bases aligning to TRBD1. Germline-derived CDR1 and CDR2 are SEHNR and FQNEAQ (reference sequence). The CDR3 length is 13 residues. V shed 7 bases, J shed 2 bases, and the junction held 3 bases outside the gene matches. Here the CDR3 reads CASTNRGPYEQYF. The DNA for the CDR3 is TGTGCCAGCACCAACAGGGGGCCCTACGAGCAGTACTTC.

The chain employs TRBV10-2 and TRBJ1-1; D remains ambiguous. CDR3 length: 13 residues. Between the trimmed V and J ends, which lost 3 bases and 6 bases, there was a span of 11 bases. Germline V lookup: CDR1 WSHSY, CDR2 SAAADI. CDR3 sequence (DNA): TGCGCCAGCAGTGATTTCGGGTATCCTGAAGCTTTCTTT. As protein: CASSDFGYPEAFF.

The chain employs TRBV5-1 and TRBJ2-7; D is perhaps TRBD2 (6 bases). CDR3 length: 15 amino acids. CDR1 is SGHRS, CDR2 YFSETQ, per germline. V was pared by 4 bases and J by 1 base, with 15 bases between. The CDR3 loop reads CASSPYSRESYEQYF. CDR3 DNA: TGCGCCAGCAGCCCGTACTCCCGGGAGTCCTACGAGCAGTACTTC.

The genes are TRBV9 and TRBJ2-1, with 12 bases that match TRBD2. The length of the CDR3 is 15 residues. The germline CDR1 and CDR2 sequences are SGDLS and YYNGEE. The J segment lost 9 bases and the V segment lost 2 bases, leaving 6 bases of the junction unmatched. CDR3 in amino acids: CASSVLTSGSGEQFF. CDR3 in DNA: TGTGCCAGCAGCGTCTTGACTAGCGGGAGTGGTGAGCAGTTCTTC.

This clone appeared a few times. The chain couples TRBV10-2 to TRBJ2-5, with TRBD2 identical over 7 bases. V lost 7 bases and J lost 10; bases outside the gene matches: 15. This CDR3 has 14 amino acids. Germline lookup yields CDR1 WSHSY and CDR2 SAAADI. CDR3 nucleotide sequence: TGCGCCAGCACCCTAACTAGCGCCTCCTCGGACCAGTACTTC. This gives the protein CASTLTSASSDQYF.

V and J are TRBV5-1 and TRBJ2-3; D not resolved. Germline V CDR1 and CDR2: SGHRS, YFSETQ. This CDR3 is 15 amino acids long. V lost 0 bases, J lost 2 bases, and 10 bases lay in between. The CDR3 loop is CASSLVGRNTDTQYF. The CDR3 nucleotides read TGCGCCAGCAGCTTGGTCGGCAGAAACACAGATACGCAGTATTTT.

The chain combines TRBV29-1 with TRBJ2-5; 12 bases line up with TRBD2. CDR3 length: 17 amino acids. From germline, CDR1 is SQVTM and CDR2 ANQGSEA. V trimming: 1 base; J trimming: 5 bases; junction bases outside the gene matches: 11. CDR3 DNA: TGCAGCGTTGAAGGGGTCCCTAGCGGGGGGGCCTGGGAGACCCAGTACTTC. This encodes CSVEGVPSGGAWETQYF.

The chain employs TRBV11-2 and TRBJ1-1; 7 nucleotides match TRBD1. V was clipped by 4 bases and J by 7 bases; unmatched bases: 12. Germline CDR1 and CDR2: SGHAT and FQNNGV. The CDR3 is 15 residues long. This chain's CDR3 is CASSYGPTGFDEAFF. Written as DNA, the CDR3 is TGTGCCAGCAGCTACGGGCCGACAGGGTTTGATGAAGCTTTCTTT.

Only one count was recorded for this clone. This chain joins TRBV11-2 and TRBJ2-1; D perhaps matches TRBD2 (5 bases). This CDR3 has 14 residues. V was clipped by 3 bases and J by 6 bases, with 12 bases between them. Germline CDR1 is SGHAT and CDR2 is FQNNGV. CDR3 residues: CASSFLASGNEQFF. CDR3 nucleotide sequence: TGTGCCAGCAGCTTCCTAGCCTCGGGCAATGAGCAGTTCTTC.

V gene TRBV20-1 combines with J gene TRBJ1-1, with TRBD1 as a possible D gene (5 bases). CDR1 is DFQATT, CDR2 SNEGSKA, per germline (reference sequence). V lost 3 bases and J lost 8, with 10 bases in between. CDR3 size: 11 residues. DNA for the CDR3: TGCAGTGCTAGGCCCGGGACGGAAGCTTTCTTT. It encodes CSARPGTEAFF.

The rearrangement links TRBV9 to TRBJ2-2; TRBD2 matches 11 bases. Germline trimming cut 4 bases from V and 4 bases from J; bases unmatched to any gene: 6. The CDR3 runs to 16 residues. Germline V gene data show CDR1 as SGDLS and CDR2 as YYNGEE. CDR3 in amino acids: CASSPLTSGVTGELFF. The DNA for the CDR3 is TGTGCCAGCAGCCCACTGACTAGCGGGGTCACCGGGGAGCTGTTTTTT. The variable domain in full, completed from reference TRBV9 and TRBJ2-2, reads DSGVTQTPKHLITATGQRVTLRCSPRSGDLSVYWYQQSLDQGLQFLIQYYNGEERAKGNILERFSAQQFPDLHSELNLSSLELGDSALYFCASSPLTSGVTGELFFGEGSRLTVL.

V and J are TRBV2 and TRBJ1-1; tentative D call: TRBD1 (5 bases). CDR1 and CDR2 (germline): SNHLY, FYNNEI. V lost 6 bases and J lost 5, with 19 bases in between. This CDR3 contains 15 residues. The chain's CDR3 is CASRGPRAELTEAFF. In DNA, the CDR3 is TGTGCCAGCAGGGGGCCAAGGGCCGAACTGACTGAAGCTTTCTTT.